Listed below are T cell receptor beta chains from one sample, sequenced in a study of human T cells and chemical hapten exposure. TCRdb re-analysed the RACE reads in MiXCR, keeping a single row per CDR3 protein. The sample has fewer than 90,000 distinct CDR3 sequences, 6.6% seen once; the top ten hold 1% to 1.5%. The sample consisted of whole blood, taken in connection with sensitization to the hapten diphenylcyclopropenone (DPC). The receptor set was obtained from a woman aged 25 to 39 with alopecia areata. Some clones in this sample may be carry-over from other donors' samples. Each CDR3 is given with its conserved first and last residue. D genes are given only for firm matches. Size is stated for part of the rows, as once, few or many counts, or as a class when the clone is expanded.

clone size,D gene,J gene,V gene,CDR3 protein,CDR3 DNA
many,TRBD1,TRBJ1-1,TRBV6-5,CASSSGLQGGHTEAFF,TGTGCCAGCAGCTCCGGCCTTCAGGGGGGGCACACTGAAGCTTTCTTT
NA,NA,TRBJ2-1,TRBV27,CASRPPGRGYNEQFF,TGTGCCAGCAGACCCCCGGGACGGGGATACAATGAGCAGTTCTTC
many,NA,TRBJ1-5,TRBV4-1,CASSQAPNQPQHF,TGCGCCAGCAGCCAAGCCCCCAATCAGCCCCAGCATTTT
many,TRBD1,TRBJ1-1,TRBV11-3,CASSLGGAGEAFF,TGTGCCAGCAGCCTAGGGGGCGCGGGTGAAGCTTTCTTT
NA,TRBD1,TRBJ1-4,TRBV20-1,CSARGQGSEKLFF,TGCAGTGCTAGAGGACAGGGATCTGAAAAACTGTTTTTT
many,TRBD1,TRBJ1-1,TRBV10-3,CAISEDRASEAFF,TGTGCCATCAGTGAGGACAGGGCGAGTGAAGCTTTCTTT
NA,NA,TRBJ1-5,TRBV18,CASSPTENSNQPQHF,TGTGCCAGCTCACCAACAGAGAATAGCAATCAGCCCCAGCATTTT
many,NA,TRBJ1-5,TRBV6-1,CASSEGFYSNQPQHF,TGTGCCAGCAGTGAAGGGTTTTATAGCAATCAGCCCCAGCATTTT
many,NA,TRBJ1-6,TRBV5-6,CASSLGWGHSPLHF,TGTGCCAGCAGCTTGGGCTGGGGGCATTCACCCCTCCACTTT
few,NA,TRBJ1-5,TRBV19,CASSAWGRRGFSNQPQHF,TGTGCCAGTTCCGCCTGGGGGCGCAGAGGGTTTAGCAATCAGCCCCAGCATTTT
few,NA,TRBJ1-3,TRBV9,CASSTQTGPLISGNTIYF,TGTGCCAGCAGCACCCAGACAGGTCCCCTCATCTCTGGAAACACCATATATTTT
many,NA,TRBJ1-1,TRBV11-1,CASSLDKGAAFF,TGTGCCAGCAGCTTAGACAAGGGTGCAGCTTTCTTT